This TCR beta chain was identified during a study of blood T cell repertoires in COVID-19. At the level of the study: Samples came from the United States, Italy and Spain, spanning acute and convalescent COVID-19.

Original methodology: Amplification with reference gene primers provided the estimates of nucleated cell counts. The method was immunoSEQ multiplex PCR; TCRdb's version includes in-frame clones alone and lacks a portion of them. The V and J calls and clone size come from that table; D and trimming were worked out from the DNA. The table records about 230,000 clones, approximately 89% of them present only once. Participants, roughly 18 to 90 years old, spanned some 23 US areas. Participant reports of clinical history set cohort assignment. V was trimmed by 0 bases and J by 2 bases, leaving 10 bases between them. Germline V gene sequence: CDR1 SGHAT, CDR2 FQNNGV. The CDR3 has 15 amino acids.

This sequence originates from a woman aged 25 to 45 with acute COVID-19. The V gene is TRBV11-2, the J gene TRBJ2-5; D remains ambiguous. What was sequenced was PBMCs or T cells enriched from blood (not recorded which). The CDR3 reads CASSLERYPQETQYF. The DNA for the CDR3 is TGTGCCAGCAGCTTAGAGAGGTACCCTCAAGAGACCCAGTACTTC.